This entry concerns a single TCR beta chain. Antigen specificity is unknown. CDR1 and CDR2 from the germline V gene are KGHDR and SFDVKD. The CDR3 spans 17 residues. With V trimmed by 4 bases and J by 5 bases, 11 bases remained unmatched. The entry originates in a study of T cells in Graves' hyperthyroidism and ophthalmopathy. Study information: Upon initial diagnosis and before any treatment, peripheral blood was collected.

Study results and caveats: Stable hyperthyroidism was told apart from ophthalmopathy by a model built on 13 V-J features.

Regions amplified from RNA transcripts were the TCR beta CDR3 regions. The HTBI primer set served for first-round RT-PCR of the TCR CDR3. Each CDR3 protein is one row after TCRdb ran MiXCR on the multiplex PCR reads. The profile shows 550,000 to 600,000 distinct CDR3 sequences, approximately 15% of them singletons. What was sequenced was blood. The chain uses TRBV24-1 and TRBJ2-2, with 8 bases that match TRBD1. This clonotype was sampled from a woman younger than 35 with Graves' ophthalmopathy. The DNA for the CDR3 is TGTGCCACCAGTGACCATGGGACAGGAGGGAGGACCGGGGAGCTGTTTTTT. Encoded protein: CATSDHGTGGRTGELFF.